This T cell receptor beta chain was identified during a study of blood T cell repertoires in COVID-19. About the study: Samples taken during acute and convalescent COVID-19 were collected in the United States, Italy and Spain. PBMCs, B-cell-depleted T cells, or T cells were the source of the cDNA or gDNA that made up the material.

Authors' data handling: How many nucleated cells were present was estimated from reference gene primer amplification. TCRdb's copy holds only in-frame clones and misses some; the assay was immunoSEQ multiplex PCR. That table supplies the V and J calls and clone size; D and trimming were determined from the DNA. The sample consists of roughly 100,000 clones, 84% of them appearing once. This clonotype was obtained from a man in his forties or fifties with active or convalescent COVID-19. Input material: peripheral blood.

The CDR3 sequence is CASSMRTGGGGYTF. CDR3 DNA sequence: TGTGCCAGTAGTATGAGAACAGGGGGAGGCGGCTACACCTTC. The chain uses TRBV19 and TRBJ1-2; 8 positions match TRBD1. The J segment lost 8 bases and the V segment lost 3 bases, leaving 8 bases of the junction unmatched. Looked up from germline, CDR1 is LNHDA and CDR2 is SQIVND (reference sequence). This CDR3 is built from 14 residues.